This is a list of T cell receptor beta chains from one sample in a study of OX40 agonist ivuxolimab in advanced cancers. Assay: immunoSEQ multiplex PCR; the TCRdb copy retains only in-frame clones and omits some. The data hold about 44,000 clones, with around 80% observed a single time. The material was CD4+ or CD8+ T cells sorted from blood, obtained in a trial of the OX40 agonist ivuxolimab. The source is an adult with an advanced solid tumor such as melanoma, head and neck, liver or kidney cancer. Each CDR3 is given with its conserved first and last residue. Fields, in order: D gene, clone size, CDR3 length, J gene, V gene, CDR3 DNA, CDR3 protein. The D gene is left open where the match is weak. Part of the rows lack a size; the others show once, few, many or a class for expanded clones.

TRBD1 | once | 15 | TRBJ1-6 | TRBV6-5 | TGTGCCAGCAGTAGGCGACAGGGGGATAATTCACCCCTCCACTTT | CASSRRQGDNSPLHF
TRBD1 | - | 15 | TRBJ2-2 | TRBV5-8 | TGTGCCAGCAGCTTTAGGACAGGGAGTGGCCGGGAGCTGTTTTTT | CASSFRTGSGRELFF
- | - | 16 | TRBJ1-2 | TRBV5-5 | TGTGCCAGCAGCCTGGGACCTCCCCCTGCTAACTATGGCTACACCTTC | CASSLGPPPANYGYTF
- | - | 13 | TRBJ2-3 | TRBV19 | TGTGCCAGTAGTATAGAAGGGGGAGATACGCAGTATTTT | CASSIEGGDTQYF
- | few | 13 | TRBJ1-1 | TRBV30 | TGTGCCTGGAGTGTATGGGGGACCACTGAAGCTTTCTTT | CAWSVWGTTEAFF
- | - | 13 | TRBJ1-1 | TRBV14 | TGTGCCAGCAGCCCCTGGGCCGGAGTTGAAGCTTTCTTT | CASSPWAGVEAFF
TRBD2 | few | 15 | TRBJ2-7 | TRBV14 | TGTGCCAGCAGCCAGCTGGGACTAGTATCCTACGAGCAGTACTTC | CASSQLGLVSYEQYF
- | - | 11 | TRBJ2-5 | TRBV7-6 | TGTGCCAGCAGCATCCAAGAGACCCAGTACTTC | CASSIQETQYF
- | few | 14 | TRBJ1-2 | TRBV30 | TGTGCCTGGAGTGTAAACGCAGGGGCCTATGGCTACACCTTC | CAWSVNAGAYGYTF
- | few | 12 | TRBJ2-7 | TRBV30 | TGTGCCTGGAGGGACAGTAGATACGAGCAGTACTTC | CAWRDSRYEQYF
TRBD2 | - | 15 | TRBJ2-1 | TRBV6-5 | TGTGCCAGCAGTTACGGAAAGGGAGGGCGCAATGAGCAGTTCTTC | CASSYGKGGRNEQFF
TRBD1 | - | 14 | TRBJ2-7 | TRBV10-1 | TGCGCCAGCAGCCGGGACAGGATGCCCCACGAGCAGTACTTC | CASSRDRMPHEQYF
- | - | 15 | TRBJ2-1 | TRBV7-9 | TGTGCCAGCAGCTTCGGCCTAGGAACGGACAATGAGCAGTTCTTC | CASSFGLGTDNEQFF
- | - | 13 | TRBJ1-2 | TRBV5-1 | TGCGCCAGCAGCTTGGAGGGGTCCTATGGCTACACCTTC | CASSLEGSYGYTF
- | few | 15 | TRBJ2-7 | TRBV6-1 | TGTGCCAGCAGTGCGTCCGGACAGAAGACCTACGAGCAGTACTTC | CASSASGQKTYEQYF
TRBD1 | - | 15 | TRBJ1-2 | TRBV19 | TGTGCCAGTAGCCTCGGGACAGAAAAAAACTATGGCTACACCTTC | CASSLGTEKNYGYTF
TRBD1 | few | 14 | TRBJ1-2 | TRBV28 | TGTGCCAGCAGGACGACAGGGGCGAACTATGGCTACACCTTC | CASRTTGANYGYTF
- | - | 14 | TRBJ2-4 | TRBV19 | TGTGCCAGTAGTATGTCGGGATTGAGGGACATTCAGTACTTC | CASSMSGLRDIQYF
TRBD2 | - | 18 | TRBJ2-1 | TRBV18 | TGTGCCAGCTCACCACGGGATATACTAGCGGGAGCGTACAATGAGCAGTTCTTC | CASSPRDILAGAYNEQFF
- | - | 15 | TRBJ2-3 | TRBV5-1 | TGCGCCAGCAGCTTGGTTGGTAGCTACGCAGATACGCAGTATTTT | CASSLVGSYADTQYF
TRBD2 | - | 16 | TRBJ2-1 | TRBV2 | TGTGCCAGCAGCTCGCGGACTAGCGGGACCTACAATGAGCAGTTCTTC | CASSSRTSGTYNEQFF
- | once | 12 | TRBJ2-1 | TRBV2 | TGTGCCAGCAGCCAGAATTACAATGAGCAGTTCTTC | CASSQNYNEQFF
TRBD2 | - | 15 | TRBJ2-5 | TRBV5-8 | TGTGCCAGCAACGCCGGACTAGCGGATGGGGAGACCCAGTACTTC | CASNAGLADGETQYF
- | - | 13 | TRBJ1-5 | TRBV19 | TGTGCCAGTAGTATCGGACGGAATCAGCCCCAGCATTTT | CASSIGRNQPQHF
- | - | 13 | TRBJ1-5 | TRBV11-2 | TGTGCCAGCAGCTTCTCAGACTATCAGCCCCAGCATTTT | CASSFSDYQPQHF
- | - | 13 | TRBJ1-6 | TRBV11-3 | TGTGCCAGCAGCTTAGACAGAAATTCACCCCTCCACTTT | CASSLDRNSPLHF
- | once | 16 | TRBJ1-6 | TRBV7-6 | TGTGCCAGCAGCTTAGGAGGAGGGCAGGGAAATTCACCCCTCCACTTT | CASSLGGGQGNSPLHF
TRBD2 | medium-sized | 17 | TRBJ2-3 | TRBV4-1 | TGCGCCAGCAGCCAAGATCCCCTGGGGAGGGCTCCAGATACGCAGTATTTT | CASSQDPLGRAPDTQYF
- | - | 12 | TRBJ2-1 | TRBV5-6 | TGTGCCAGCAGCTTGAGGAGGTATGAGCAGTTCTTC | CASSLRRYEQFF
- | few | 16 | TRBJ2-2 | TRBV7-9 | TGTGCCAGCAGCTTAACGATGGGTTCGAACACCGGGGAGCTGTTTTTT | CASSLTMGSNTGELFF
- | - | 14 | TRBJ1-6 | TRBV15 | TGTGCCACCAGCCAGGACAAATATAATTCACCCCTCCACTTT | CATSQDKYNSPLHF
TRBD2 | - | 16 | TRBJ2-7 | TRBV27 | TGTGCCAGCAGCCGAACCTTCCAGCGGGGGACGGGGGAGCAGTACTTC | CASSRTFQRGTGEQYF
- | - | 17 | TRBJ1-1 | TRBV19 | TGTGCCAGTAGGAGGGGTGTATCCAGTGGGGAGAACACTGAAGCTTTCTTT | CASRRGVSSGENTEAFF
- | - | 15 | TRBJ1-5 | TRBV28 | TGTGCCAGCAGTTTAATAAGGTTTAGCAATCAGCCCCAGCATTTT | CASSLIRFSNQPQHF
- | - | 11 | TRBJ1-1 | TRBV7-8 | TGTGCCAGCAGCGCCGGCGCTGAAGCTTTCTTT | CASSAGAEAFF
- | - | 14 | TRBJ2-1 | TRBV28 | TGTGCCAGCAGCCCTGCCTCTCGGAGGGGGGAGCAGTTCTTC | CASSPASRRGEQFF